This record covers a single TCR beta chain. TCRdb keeps only in-frame clones here, not all; method: immunoSEQ multiplex PCR. The repertoire includes about 21,000 clones, 80% to 95% of them detected once, and 20% to 25% sits in the top ten. These data originate in a study of T cell clones after liver transplantation. Germline V lookup: CDR1 SGHNT, CDR2 YYREEE (reference sequence). This CDR3 is 17 amino acids long. The germline V and J ends were trimmed by 2 bases and 2 bases, with 20 bases remaining between them. This chain connects TRBV5-4 to TRBJ2-7, with D possibly being TRBD1 (7 bases). The source material was CD8+ T cells from blood, sampled about 27 months after liver transplant. This clonotype was sampled from a human patient who received a liver transplant. A share of the T cells may be of graft donor origin. CDR3: CASSLDQRGTEAYEQYF. CDR3 DNA: TGTGCCAGCAGCTTAGATCAACGCGGGACAGAAGCCTACGAGCAGTACTTC.